This TCR beta chain was captured in a study of cytomegalovirus exposure and HLA in healthy donors. The overall study: There were roughly 120 million unique TCR beta sequences, drawn from about 190 million T cells, in an earlier analysis.

Trimming took off 0 bases at V and 4 bases at J, with 20 bases between the two ends. From germline, CDR1 is LNHNV and CDR2 YYDKDF (reference sequence). This CDR3 contains 18 residues. Primers for the PCR totalled 60 Vbeta and 13 Jbeta. The data were produced by immunoSEQ multiplex PCR, yet TCRdb's version contains in-frame clones alone and is incomplete. The sample yields under 100,000 clones, around 70% seen once. Donors in the study were healthy people who gave bone marrow. The TCR comes from a woman aged 45-65 years in good health and CMV-seropositive. The rearrangement uses TRBV15 and TRBJ2-3, with a weak D call TRBD2 (6 bases). The specimen was PBMCs. The CDR3 spells CATSRDLWTERRADTQYF. The DNA of the CDR3 is TGTGCCACCAGCAGAGATTTGTGGACGGAGAGGAGGGCAGATACGCAGTATTTT.